The T cell receptor beta chain under discussion was sequenced for a study of breast tumors, draining lymph nodes, adjacent tissues. TCRdb re-derived calls from the multiplex PCR reads in MiXCR, one entry per CDR3 protein. The sample includes about 130,000 distinct CDR3 sequences, 21% seen only once; the top ten take 2% to 2.5%. Ten or more counts support this clonotype. Its antigen is unidentified. The lymph nodes were axillary draining lymph nodes from breast cancer patients. Study observations and caveats: Tumor T cell lymph node origin was a supported hypothesis, not proven. Compared with lymph nodes, tumors were less diverse; compared with nontumor tissue, more.

V shed 3 bases and J shed 3 bases, with 9 bases lying between them. The CDR3 spans 14 residues. CDR1 is SGHTA and CDR2 is FQGTGA in the germline V gene. This receptor was obtained from a female donor with breast cancer. Some clones in this sample may be carry-over from other donors' samples. The V call is TRBV7-3, the J call TRBJ2-1; D not certain. Sample: axillary lymph node tissue. CDR3 nucleotides: TGTGCCAGCAGCTTGGACCCTGACTACAATGAGCAGTTCTTC. Translated: CASSLDPDYNEQFF.